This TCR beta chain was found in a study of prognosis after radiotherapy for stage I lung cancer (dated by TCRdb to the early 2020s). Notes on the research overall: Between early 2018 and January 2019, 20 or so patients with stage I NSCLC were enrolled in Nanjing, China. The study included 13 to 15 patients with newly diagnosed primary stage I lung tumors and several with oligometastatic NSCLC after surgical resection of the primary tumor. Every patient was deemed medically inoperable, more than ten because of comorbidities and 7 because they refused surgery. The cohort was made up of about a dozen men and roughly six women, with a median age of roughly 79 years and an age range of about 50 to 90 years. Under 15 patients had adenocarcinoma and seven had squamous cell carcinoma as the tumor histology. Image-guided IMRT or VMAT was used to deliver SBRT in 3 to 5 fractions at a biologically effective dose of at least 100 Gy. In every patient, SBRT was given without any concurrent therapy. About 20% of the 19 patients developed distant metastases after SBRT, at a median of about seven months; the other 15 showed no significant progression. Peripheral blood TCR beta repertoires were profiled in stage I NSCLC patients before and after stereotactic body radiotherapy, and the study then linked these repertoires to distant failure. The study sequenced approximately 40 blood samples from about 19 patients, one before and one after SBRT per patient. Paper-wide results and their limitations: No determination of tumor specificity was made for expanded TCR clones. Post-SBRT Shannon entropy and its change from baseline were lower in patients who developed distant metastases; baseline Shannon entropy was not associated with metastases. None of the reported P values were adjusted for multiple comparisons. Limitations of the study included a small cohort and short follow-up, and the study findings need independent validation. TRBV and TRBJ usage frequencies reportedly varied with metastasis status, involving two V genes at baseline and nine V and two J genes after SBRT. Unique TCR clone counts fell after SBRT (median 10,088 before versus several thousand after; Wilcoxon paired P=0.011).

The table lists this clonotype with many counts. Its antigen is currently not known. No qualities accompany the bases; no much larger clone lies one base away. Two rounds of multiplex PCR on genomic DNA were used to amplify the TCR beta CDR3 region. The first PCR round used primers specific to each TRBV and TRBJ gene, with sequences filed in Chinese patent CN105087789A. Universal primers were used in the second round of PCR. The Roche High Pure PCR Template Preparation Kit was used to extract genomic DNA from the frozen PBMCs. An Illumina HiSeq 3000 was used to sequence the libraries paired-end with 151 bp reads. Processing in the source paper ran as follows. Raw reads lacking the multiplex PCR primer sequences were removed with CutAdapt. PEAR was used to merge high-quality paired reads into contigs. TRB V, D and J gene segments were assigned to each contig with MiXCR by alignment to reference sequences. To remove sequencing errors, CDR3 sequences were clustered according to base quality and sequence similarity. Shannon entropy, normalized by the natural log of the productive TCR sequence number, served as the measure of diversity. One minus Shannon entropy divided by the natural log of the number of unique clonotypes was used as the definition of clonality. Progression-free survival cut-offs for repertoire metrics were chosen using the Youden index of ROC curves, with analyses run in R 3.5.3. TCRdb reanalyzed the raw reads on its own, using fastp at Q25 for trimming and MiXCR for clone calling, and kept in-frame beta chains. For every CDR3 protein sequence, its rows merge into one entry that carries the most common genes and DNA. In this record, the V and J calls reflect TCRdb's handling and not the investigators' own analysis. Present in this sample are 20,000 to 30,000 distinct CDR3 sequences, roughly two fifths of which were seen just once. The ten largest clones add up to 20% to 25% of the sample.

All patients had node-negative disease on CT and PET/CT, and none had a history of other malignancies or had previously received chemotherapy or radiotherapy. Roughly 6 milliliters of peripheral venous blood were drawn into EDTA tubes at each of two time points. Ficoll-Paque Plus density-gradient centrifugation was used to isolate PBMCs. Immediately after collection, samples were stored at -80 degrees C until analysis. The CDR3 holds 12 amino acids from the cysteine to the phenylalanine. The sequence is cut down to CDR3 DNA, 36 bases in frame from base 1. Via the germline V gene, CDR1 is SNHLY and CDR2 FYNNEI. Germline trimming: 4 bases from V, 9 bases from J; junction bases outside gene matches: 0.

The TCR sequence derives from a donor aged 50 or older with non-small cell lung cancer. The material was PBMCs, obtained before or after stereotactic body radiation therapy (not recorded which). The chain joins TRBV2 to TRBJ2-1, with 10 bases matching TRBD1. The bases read TGTGCCAGCAGTGGGACAGGGGGTGAGCAGTTCTTC. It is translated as CASSGTGGEQFF. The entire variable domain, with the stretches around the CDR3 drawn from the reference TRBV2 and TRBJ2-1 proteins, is EPEVTQTPSHQVTQMGQEVILRCVPISNHLYFYWYRQILGQKVEFLVSFYNNEISEKSEIFDDQFSVERPDGSNFTLKIRSTKLEDSAMYFCASSGTGGEQFFGPGTRLTVL.